This T cell receptor (beta chain) came from a study of control samples from healthy donors and cancer patients. V was pared by 5 bases and J by 4 bases, with 14 bases between. CDR1 is LGHNT, CDR2 FRNRAP, per germline. CDR3 length equals 14 residues. Repertoires were generated with immunoSEQ multiplex PCR, while TCRdb's copy carries only in-frame clones and drops some. The table records 120,000 to 150,000 clones, more than 80% of them present only once. The rearrangement joins TRBV12-5 to TRBJ2-5; unclear D gene. The receptor was derived from a man aged 18 to 35 in good health. Sequenced: blood. The CDR3 sequence: CASGLGQVGETQYF. The CDR3 nucleotides read TGTGCTAGTGGTCTCGGTCAGGTCGGAGAGACCCAGTACTTC.